The rows below give T cell receptor beta chains drawn from one sample of a study of CD8 T cells in ankylosing spondylitis. TCRdb ran MiXCR on the 5' RACE reads and lists one entry per CDR3 protein. The table lists around 340,000 distinct CDR3 sequences, about 20% of them singletons. The sequencing input was blood, either unsorted or a sorted T cell fraction (not recorded which). The source is a male donor with ankylosing spondylitis or in good health (not recorded which). Each CDR3 is given with its conserved first and last residue. A D gene is named only where the DNA matches it firmly. Size values are once, few and many counts, or a class for expanded clones, and some rows have none.

size	V	D	J	DNA	CDR3
.	TRBV15	TRBD1	TRBJ2-7	TGTGCCACCAGCCAAGAGGGACAGACCTACGAGCAGTACTTC	CATSQEGQTYEQYF
.	TRBV9	.	TRBJ2-3	TGTGCCAGCAGCGCGGACAGAGTACAAGATACGCAGTATTTT	CASSADRVQDTQYF
few	TRBV10-2	TRBD2	TRBJ2-3	TGCGCCAGCAGCCTGGTCGGGGGGGTCACAGATACGCAGTATTTT	CASSLVGGVTDTQYF
.	TRBV4-1	.	TRBJ2-1	TGCGCCAGCAGCCTTCGCAGGGGGGGGGGAGAGCAGTTCTTC	CASSLRRGGGEQFF
.	TRBV7-9	.	TRBJ2-7	TGTGCCAGCAGCTTACGGACACCTGAGTACGAGCAGTACTTC	CASSLRTPEYEQYF
many	TRBV5-5	TRBD1	TRBJ2-3	TGTGCCAGCAGCTTGGACAGGGGGGTCACAGATACGCAGTATTTT	CASSLDRGVTDTQYF
.	TRBV7-9	.	TRBJ2-7	TGTGCCAGCAGGTCACCGGTCTCCTACGAGCAGTACTTC	CASRSPVSYEQYF
few	TRBV5-6	TRBD1	TRBJ2-3	TGTGCCAGCAGCTTTGGGACAGGCGATACGCAGTATTTT	CASSFGTGDTQYF
.	TRBV29-1	.	TRBJ1-1	TGCAGCGTTGTTCCTTCAATCATGAACACTGAAGCTTTCTTT	CSVVPSIMNTEAFF
.	TRBV9	TRBD2	TRBJ2-1	TGTGCCAGCAGCGTAGGCCTAGCGGGGGGAACCTACAATGAGCAGTTCTTC	CASSVGLAGGTYNEQFF
few	TRBV20-1	.	TRBJ1-2	TGCAGTGCCACAGGTCCCAGGGACTTCTATGGCTACACCTTC	CSATGPRDFYGYTF
.	TRBV3-1	.	TRBJ2-7	TGTGCCAGCAGCTCTTACCGACTCATCGGGGGCGGCGAGCAGTACTTC	CASSSYRLIGGGEQYF
.	TRBV7-8	.	TRBJ2-1	TGTGCCAGCAGCGCAGCAGGGTTCGTGTCCTACAATGAGCAGTTCTTC	CASSAAGFVSYNEQFF
.	TRBV27	.	TRBJ2-1	TGTGCCAGCGGAGGGGGGGCTCGGAATGAGCAGTTCTTC	CASGGGARNEQFF
few	TRBV4-1	TRBD1	TRBJ1-2	TGCGCCAGCAGCCATGGACGGGACAGCAACTATGGCTACACCTTC	CASSHGRDSNYGYTF
.	TRBV4-1	TRBD1	TRBJ2-3	TGCGCCAGCAGTCTTAGACAGGGTTTGGTAGATACGCAGTATTTT	CASSLRQGLVDTQYF
few	TRBV5-1	TRBD1	TRBJ1-1	TGCGCCAGCAGCACGACAGGGGGTGAGCTCACTGAAGCTTTCTTT	CASSTTGGELTEAFF
few	TRBV24-1	.	TRBJ1-1	TGTGCCACCAGCCCGGGAGGGGGCACTGAAGCTTTCTTT	CATSPGGGTEAFF
.	TRBV27	.	TRBJ2-7	TGTGCCAGCAGTTTAGGGAGGAGTGGTCAGGGGACCTACGAGCAGTACTTC	CASSLGRSGQGTYEQYF
.	TRBV11-2	.	TRBJ2-4	TGTGCCAGCAGCATCGTTGGGGGCAAAAACATTCAGTACTTC	CASSIVGGKNIQYF
.	TRBV20-1	.	TRBJ2-3	TGCAGTGCTAGAGACCCCGGACTTGATAGCACAGATACGCAGTATTTT	CSARDPGLDSTDTQYF
many	TRBV12-3/TRBV12-4	.	TRBJ2-7	TGTGCCAGCAGTTTAGTTACCGGGACCTACGAGCAGTACTTC	CASSLVTGTYEQYF
few	TRBV6-5	.	TRBJ1-5	TGTGCCAGCAGTTACTCCCGTCAGGGTGGACAGCCCCAGCATTTT	CASSYSRQGGQPQHF
.	TRBV4-1	.	TRBJ2-3	TGCGCCAGCAGCCCAATATTGGGGGGCACAGATACGCAGTATTTT	CASSPILGGTDTQYF
.	TRBV5-1	TRBD2	TRBJ2-2	TGCGCCAGCAGCGTAGAAGCGGGACTAGCTCCCGGGGAGCTGTTTTTT	CASSVEAGLAPGELFF
few	TRBV12-3/TRBV12-4	.	TRBJ2-7	TGTGCCAGCAGCCAACTAGGTTTCCACGAGCAGTACTTC	CASSQLGFHEQYF
.	TRBV6-2/TRBV6-3	TRBD2	TRBJ2-1	TGTGCCAGCAGTTACCTAGCGGGACCCCCCCACAATGAGCAGTTCTTC	CASSYLAGPPHNEQFF
.	TRBV30	TRBD1	TRBJ2-3	TGTGCCTGGAGCGACCCCGACAGGGATGGTGACACAGATACGCAGTATTTT	CAWSDPDRDGDTDTQYF
.	TRBV20-1	TRBD1	TRBJ1-6	TGCAGTGCTAGAAGGCGCGGGACAGTTAATTCACCCCTCCACTTT	CSARRRGTVNSPLHF
.	TRBV20-1	.	TRBJ1-3	TGCAGTGCTAGAGATGAGCGGGGTGGAAACACCATATATTTT	CSARDERGGNTIYF
.	TRBV7-9	.	TRBJ2-1	TGTGCCAGCAGCCCGCCGGCCATGTCTGAGCAGTTCTTC	CASSPPAMSEQFF
.	TRBV2	TRBD2	TRBJ2-3	TGTGCCAGCAGTGAGGCGGGGGGGCCCGCAGATACGCAGTATTTT	CASSEAGGPADTQYF
.	TRBV7-6	.	TRBJ1-1	TGTGCCAGCAGCTTAGAGCTGTTGAACACTGAAGCTTTCTTT	CASSLELLNTEAFF
few	TRBV12-3/TRBV12-4	.	TRBJ2-1	TGTGCCAGCAGGGCCCCGTTAAATGAGCAGTTCTTC	CASRAPLNEQFF
.	TRBV12-3/TRBV12-4	TRBD1	TRBJ2-2	TGTGCCAGCAGCCCGACAGGGGTGCCCGGGGAGCTGTTTTTT	CASSPTGVPGELFF
.	TRBV6-1	.	TRBJ2-7	TGTGCCAGCAGTGCCAGGGGTTGGTCGTACTTC	CASSARGWSYF
.	TRBV11-1	TRBD2	TRBJ2-3	TGTGCCAGCAGCGCCCCTTTCGTGACTAGCGGGATCACAGATACGCAGTATTTT	CASSAPFVTSGITDTQYF
few	TRBV12-3/TRBV12-4	.	TRBJ2-7	TGTGCCAGCAGTCCTATGGGGGGGGCCCCCTACGAGCAGTACTTC	CASSPMGGAPYEQYF
.	TRBV10-3	.	TRBJ2-2	TGTGCCATCAGAATTGTGGGGGCAACCCGAGAAACCGGGGAGCTGTTTTTT	CAIRIVGATRETGELFF
.	TRBV5-1	TRBD2	TRBJ2-1	TGCGCCAGCAGAATCAACGACCACGGGGGGGCCTACAATGAGCAGTTCTTC	CASRINDHGGAYNEQFF
.	TRBV5-1	TRBD1	TRBJ2-7	TGCGCCAGCAGCCCCGGGACAGCGATCTCCTACGAGCAGTACTTC	CASSPGTAISYEQYF
.	TRBV5-4	.	TRBJ2-2	TGTGCCACCACCCTCCGTGGGAGCGGGGAGCTGTTTTTT	CATTLRGSGELFF
.	TRBV2	.	TRBJ1-1	TGTGCCAGCAGCCCTGAACTCATTATGAACACTGAAGCTTTCTTT	CASSPELIMNTEAFF
many	TRBV12-3/TRBV12-4	TRBD1	TRBJ2-5	TGTGCCAGCAGGACAGGGTTGGGGGAGACCCAGTACTTC	CASRTGLGETQYF
few	TRBV4-1	.	TRBJ2-7	TGCGCCAGCAGCCTAGATCAAAAGACAGGAAGATACGAGCAGTACTTC	CASSLDQKTGRYEQYF
.	TRBV12-3/TRBV12-4	.	TRBJ2-3	TGTGCCAGCAGTTTGGTCACATATACGCAGTATTTT	CASSLVTYTQYF
few	TRBV10-3	.	TRBJ2-1	TGTGCCATCAGTGAGGGCCGTTCCGCGAATGAGCAGTTCTTC	CAISEGRSANEQFF
many	TRBV20-1	.	TRBJ2-5	TGCAGTGCTAGAGATCTGGAGACCCAGTACTTC	CSARDLETQYF
.	TRBV4-1	TRBD1	TRBJ2-7	TGCGCCAGCAGCCAAGGTCCTCCGGGACAGGCGAACTACGAGCAGTACTTC	CASSQGPPGQANYEQYF
.	TRBV12-3/TRBV12-4	.	TRBJ2-3	TGTGCCAGCAGTTTTGGGGGCGGTCCTAGCACAGATACGCAGTATTTT	CASSFGGGPSTDTQYF
.	TRBV12-3/TRBV12-4	TRBD1	TRBJ2-2	TGTGCCAGCAGTCCAAGAAGGACAGGTGTGAACACCGGGGAGCTGTTTTTT	CASSPRRTGVNTGELFF
few	TRBV9	TRBD1	TRBJ2-7	TGTGCCAGCGCGGGGGGACAGGGGGCGGACGAGCAGTACTTC	CASAGGQGADEQYF
.	TRBV9	.	TRBJ2-7	TGTGCCAGCAGCGGGTCTCCAGACTACGAGCAGTACTTC	CASSGSPDYEQYF